Shown below are 9 T cell receptor beta chains from a single sample sequenced in a study of blood T cell repertoires in COVID-19 (TCRdb year 2020). Preparation of the library involved the immunoSEQ multiplex PCR assay. This is the immuneACCESS table as TCRdb keeps it, with only in-frame sequences that have V and J called. A part of the clones is gone; compared with another copy, unresolved V genes explain less than half, and the rest is unexplained. The sample records hundreds of thousands of clones, around 87% of which are singletons. The ten top clones hold approximately 4% of the sample. Material: peripheral blood. These receptors originate from a woman aged 50 to 60 with active or convalescent COVID-19.

This clone was detected once. The chain recombines TRBV7-9 with TRBJ2-3; D is possibly TRBD1 (5 bases). CDR3 size: 15 residues. CDR1 is SEHNR, CDR2 FQNEAQ, per germline (reference sequence). V shed 2 bases and J shed 1 base, with 10 bases lying between them. The CDR3: CASSLQGRGTDTQYF. The CDR3 nucleotides are TGTGCCAGCAGCTTACAGGGTCGTGGCACAGATACGCAGTATTTT. The whole variable domain, filled in from reference TRBV7-9 and TRBJ2-3, reads DTGVSQNPRHKITKRGQNVTFRCDPISEHNRLYWYRQTLGQGPEFLTYFQNEAQLEKSRLLSDRFSAERPKGSFSTLEIQRTEQGDSAMYLCASSLQGRGTDTQYFGPGTRLTVL.

The chain joins TRBV5-4 to TRBJ1-1, with TRBD1 matching over 7 bases. CDR3 length equals 13 residues. V was pared by 2 bases and J by 4 bases, with 2 bases of the junction left unmatched. Germline values: CDR1 SGHNT, CDR2 YYREEE (reference sequence). As DNA, the CDR3 is TGTGCCAGCAGCTTTGACAGGGTCACTGAAGCTTTCTTT. Amino acids: CASSFDRVTEAFF. The whole variable domain, filled in from reference TRBV5-4 and TRBJ1-1, reads ETGVTQSPTHLIKTRGQQVTLRCSSQSGHNTVSWYQQALGQGPQFIFQYYREEENGRGNFPPRFSGLQFPNYSSELNVNALELDDSALYLCASSFDRVTEAFFGQGTRLTVV.

The J gene is TRBJ2-2, the V gene TRBV30; TRBD2 is a possible D gene (5 bases). The CDR3 extends over 16 amino acids. V lost 4 bases to trimming and J lost 4 bases, with 19 bases between them. CDR1 is GTSNPN, CDR2 SVGIG, per germline (reference sequence). Written as DNA, the CDR3 is TGTGCCTGGACACCGCGAGGGCAGGCGATCACCGGGGAGCTGTTTTTT. Translated, it gives CAWTPRGQAITGELFF.

This chain connects TRBV30 to TRBJ2-1, with 8 bases matching TRBD2. This CDR3 is 15 amino acids long. The J segment lost 0 bases and the V segment lost 4 bases, leaving 5 bases of the junction unmatched. Germline CDR1 reads GTSNPN; CDR2 reads SVGIG (reference sequence). Here the CDR3 reads CAWTTGTSSYNEQFF. In DNA, the CDR3 is TGTGCCTGGACCACCGGGACTAGCTCCTACAATGAGCAGTTCTTC.

This sequence joins TRBV28 and TRBJ2-1, with 9 positions matching TRBD2. The germline V gene encodes CDR1 MDHEN and CDR2 SYDVKM. V lost 6 bases, J lost 5 bases, and 17 bases stayed unmatched. The CDR3 spans 18 residues. CDR3 DNA sequence: TGTGCCAGCAGCCACCTCGGGCCGGCTAGCGGGGATCACAATGAGCAGTTCTTC. Translated, it gives CASSHLGPASGDHNEQFF.

This chain uses TRBV28 with TRBJ2-1, with 7 nucleotides matching TRBD2. The CDR3 runs to 15 residues. CDR1 and CDR2 from the germline V gene are MDHEN and SYDVKM. The ends lost 6 bases at V and 0 bases at J; junction bases unmatched: 5. Here the CDR3 reads CASRKAGISYNEQFF. CDR3 coding DNA: TGTGCCAGCAGAAAAGCGGGGATCTCCTACAATGAGCAGTTCTTC. Supplemented by reference TRBV28 and TRBJ2-1, the full variable domain reads DVKVTQSSRYLVKRTGEKVFLECVQDMDHENMFWYRQDPGLGLRLIYFSYDVKMKEKGDIPEGYSVSREKKERFSLILESASTNQTSMYLCASRKAGISYNEQFFGPGTRLTVL.

The V and J genes are TRBV4-1 and TRBJ1-4; D uncertain. This CDR3 spans 16 amino acids. Deletions cut 0 bases from V and 4 bases from J, with 12 bases between. Germline loops: CDR1 MGHRA, CDR2 YSYEKL. CDR3 protein: CASSQDLIGSNEKLFF. CDR3 in DNA: TGCGCCAGCAGCCAAGATCTGATCGGTAGTAATGAAAAACTGTTTTTT.

V usage is TRBV5-1 and J usage is TRBJ2-7; tentatively, D is TRBD1 (6 bases). Trimming took 8 bases from V and 1 from J, leaving 19 bases between them. CDR1 is SGHRS, CDR2 YFSETQ, per germline. The CDR3 has 15 amino acids. The CDR3 spells CASGKAGEGSYEQYF. In DNA form, the CDR3 reads TGCGCCAGTGGAAAGGCAGGGGAAGGGTCCTACGAGCAGTACTTC.

Comments on this clone: Mismatch with germline at one junction end may stem from a read error. The V gene is TRBV28, the J gene TRBJ2-6; D is possibly TRBD2 (6 bases). The length of the CDR3 is 16 residues. Germline CDR1 and CDR2: MDHEN and SYDVKM. The CDR3 coding sequence is TGTGCGAGCACTTCTTCTGGGGGGTACGGGGCCAACGTCCTGACTTTC. This codes for CASTSSGGYGANVLTF.